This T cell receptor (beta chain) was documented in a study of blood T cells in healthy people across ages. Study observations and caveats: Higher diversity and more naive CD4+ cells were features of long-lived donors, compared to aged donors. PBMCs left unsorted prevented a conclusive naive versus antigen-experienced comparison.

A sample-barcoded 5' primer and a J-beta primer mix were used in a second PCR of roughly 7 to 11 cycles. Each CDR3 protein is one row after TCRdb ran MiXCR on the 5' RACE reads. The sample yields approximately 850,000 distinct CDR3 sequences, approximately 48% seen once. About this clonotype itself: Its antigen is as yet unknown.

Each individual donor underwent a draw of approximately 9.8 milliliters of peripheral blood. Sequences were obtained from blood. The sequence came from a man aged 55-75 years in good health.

The CDR3 sequence is CASSLSTRRQGATDTQYF. The DNA for the CDR3 is TGCGCCAGCAGCTTGTCCACGCGGAGACAGGGGGCCACAGATACGCAGTATTTT. The chain employs TRBV5-1 and TRBJ2-3; 10 nucleotides line up with TRBD1. Germline CDR1 and CDR2: SGHRS and YFSETQ. Trimming removed 1 base from V and 2 bases from J; junction bases left unmatched: 10. The CDR3 runs to 18 residues.